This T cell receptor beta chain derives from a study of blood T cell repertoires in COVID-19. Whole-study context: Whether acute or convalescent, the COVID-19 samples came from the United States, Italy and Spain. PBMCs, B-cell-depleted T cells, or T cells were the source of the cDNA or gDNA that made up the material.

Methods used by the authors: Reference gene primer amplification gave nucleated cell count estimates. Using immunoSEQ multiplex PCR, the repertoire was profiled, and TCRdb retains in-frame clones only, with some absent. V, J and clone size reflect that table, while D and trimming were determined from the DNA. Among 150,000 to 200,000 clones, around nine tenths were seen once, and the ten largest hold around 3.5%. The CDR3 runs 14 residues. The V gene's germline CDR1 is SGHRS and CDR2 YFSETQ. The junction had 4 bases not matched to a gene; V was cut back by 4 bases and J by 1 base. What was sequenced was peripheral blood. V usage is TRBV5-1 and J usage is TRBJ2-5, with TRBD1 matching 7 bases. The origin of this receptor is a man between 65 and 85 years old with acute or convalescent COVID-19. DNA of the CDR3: TGCGCCAGCAGCACGGGACAGCTCCAAGAGACCCAGTACTTC. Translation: CASSTGQLQETQYF.